The subject of this entry is one TCR beta chain. This clonotype was observed a few times. Per-base qualities were not stored, and no clone one base away is much larger. The data were taken from a study of T cells after yellow fever vaccination (dated by TCRdb to the late 2010s). For context, the study as a whole: Memory subsets (EM, EMRA, CM and Tscm) were sorted on a BD FACS Aria III using CD3, CD45RA, CCR7 and CD95 staining. Bulk TCR alpha and beta repertoires were sequenced longitudinally to track T-cell clones before and after primary and booster YFV17D yellow fever vaccination. Libraries from fractions with low cell numbers were prepared with the SMART-Seq v4 Ultra Low Input RNA kit. Two healthy male donors, one aged 18 to 29 and one aged 30 to 40 years, were included in the cohort. Blood was collected at multiple timepoints before and after primary and secondary immunization, and bulk PBMC replicates and cell subsets were isolated. Sorting of memory subsets took place on days 0, 15 and 45 and at 18 months after primary vaccination, as well as on days 0, 15 and 45 after the 30-year booster.

After removal of 6 bases from V and 2 bases from J, the junction retains 14 bases not matched to a gene. The CDR3 spans 18 residues, from the cysteine through the phenylalanine. Left in the record is the CDR3 DNA by itself, 54 bases read in frame from the first base. In the germline V gene, CDR1 corresponds to MNHEY and CDR2 to SVGAGI. Reading the label with the study, this specimen's treatment or condition is: live attenuated yellow fever vaccine strain. A standard Ficoll-Paque protocol was used to isolate PBMCs from peripheral blood. The RNeasy Micro Kit was used to extract RNA from sorted memory subsets. Here is what the overall study found, with its caveats: Most clones expanded after primary vaccination (roughly 96% of CD4 and roughly 91% of CD8) were re-detected after the booster, suggesting that broad memory maintenance occurred. Because the study included only a couple of donors, the extent to which the findings can be generalized is limited. Computational filtering was needed because FACS-sorted repertoires could contain abundant contaminating clonotypes from the bulk population. A small share of clonotypes occurred in both CD4 and CD8 compartments, likely arising from convergent recombination. In the sorted memory subsets on day 0, nearly all vaccine-responding clonotypes were below the level of detection. Compared with the primary T-cell response, the secondary T-cell response was faster but weaker, reaching its peak on day 5 rather than on day 15.

The instrument given in TCRdb is Illumina NovaSeq 6000. TCR cDNA was made using 5'RACE template switching, a step that added a universal primer site and unique molecular identifiers. Priming for cDNA synthesis came from both the TCR alpha and TCR beta constant segments. Two PCR steps were used to amplify libraries, with sample barcodes and sequencing adapters being added in the second step. Sequencing of the libraries was done on either Illumina HiSeq 2500 (2x100 bp) or NovaSeq (2x150 bp). Under the source paper's analysis protocol: MIGEC handled demultiplexing of reads and collapsing into UMI consensus sequences, while MiXCR performed V(D)J alignment. Using edgeR on replicate PBMC samples, clonotypes were called vaccine-responding if FDR was below 0.01 and the log2 fold change was above 5 up to day 15. Each bulk clonotype received a CD4 or CD8 identity based on whether the sequenced CD4 or CD8 repertoire contained that clonotype at higher abundance. To estimate how each clone was distributed across memory phenotypes, clonotype frequencies in memory subsets were weighted by FACS-sorted cell numbers. Clones were called with MiXCR by TCRdb after fastp trimmed the public reads at Q25, and only in-frame beta chains were retained. Every distinct CDR3 protein forms one entry, paired with its most common genes and DNA. The V and J calls follow TCRdb's processing rather than the paper's. The table for this sample lists approximately 58,000 distinct CDR3 sequences; about 5.6% of them were counted only once. Less than 40% of the sample belongs to the ten largest clones.

The V and J genes are TRBV6-5 and TRBJ2-2, and TRBD1 aligns with 8 junction nucleotides. The clonotype comes from a man aged 18 to 30 who received the YFV17D yellow fever vaccine. The specimen comprised PBMCs, either bulk or a sorted T-cell subset (CD4+, CD8+, memory, or dextramer-sorted; not recorded which), sampled on the day of the yellow fever booster vaccination. The CDR3 protein is CASSRAAPGQDNTGELFF. The sequenced DNA: TGTGCCAGCAGCCGCGCCGCACCGGGACAGGATAACACCGGGGAGCTGTTTTTT.